These T cell receptor beta chains were read from a single sample in a study of T cell responses to AZD1222 COVID-19 vaccine. Method: immunoSEQ multiplex PCR; TCRdb's copy keeps in-frame clones and lacks some. The sample includes about 130,000 clones, 70% to 90% of them seen just once. This sample comprised peripheral blood, obtained on day 0 of AZD1222 vaccination. These receptors all come from an adult in good health. The CDR3 runs from the conserved cysteine through the conserved F or W. D genes are given only for firm matches. Not every row has a clone size; where given, it reads once, few, many or a size class.

clone_size	d_call	j_call	v_call	cdr3_aa	cdr3_nt
NA	TRBD1	TRBJ1-1	TRBV24-1	CATKDRDTEAFF	TGTGCCACCAAGGACAGGGACACTGAAGCTTTCTTT
NA	NA	TRBJ1-2	TRBV30	CAWSPGQSYGYTF	TGTGCCTGGAGTCCAGGACAAAGCTATGGCTACACCTTC
once	NA	TRBJ1-3	TRBV6-5	CAGSIGGIGNTIYF	TGTGCCGGGTCGATTGGGGGCATTGGAAACACCATATATTTT
once	NA	TRBJ2-6	TRBV5-4	CASSPQGANVLTF	TGTGCCAGCAGCCCCCAGGGGGCCAACGTCCTGACTTTC
NA	NA	TRBJ1-2	TRBV11-2	CASSGPFQGGYTF	TGTGCCAGCAGCGGACCGTTCCAGGGTGGCTACACCTTC
medium-sized	TRBD2	TRBJ2-1	TRBV7-9	CASSFVSGGHNEQFF	TGTGCCAGCAGCTTTGTTAGCGGGGGGCACAATGAGCAGTTCTTC
NA	TRBD2	TRBJ2-7	TRBV10-1	CASSESASGAYEQYF	TGCGCCAGCAGTGAGTCAGCTAGCGGAGCCTACGAGCAGTACTTC
NA	TRBD1	TRBJ2-2	TRBV5-4	CASSLPDRENTGELFF	TGTGCCAGCAGCCTACCGGACAGGGAGAACACCGGGGAGCTGTTTTTT
NA	TRBD2	TRBJ2-1	TRBV5-1	CASSLAAGGSYNEQFF	TGCGCCAGCAGCTTGGCCGCGGGGGGCTCCTACAATGAGCAGTTCTTC
NA	TRBD1	TRBJ1-2	TRBV28	CASRERGQASGGYTF	TGTGCCAGCCGCGAAAGGGGACAGGCCTCGGGTGGCTACACCTTC
NA	TRBD2	TRBJ2-5	TRBV27	CASSLRGRALETQYF	TGTGCCAGCAGTTTACGCGGGAGGGCCTTAGAGACCCAGTACTTC
NA	NA	TRBJ2-1	TRBV14	CASSNDVTREQFF	TGTGCCAGCAGCAACGACGTAACCCGTGAGCAGTTCTTC
NA	NA	TRBJ2-2	TRBV7-9	CASSRVTGELFF	TGTGCCAGCAGCCGAGTGACCGGGGAGCTGTTTTTT
NA	NA	TRBJ1-2	TRBV2	CASSETRGEIGYTF	TGTGCCAGCAGTGAAACGAGGGGGGAGATTGGCTACACCTTC
NA	TRBD1	TRBJ1-2	TRBV7-8	CASSLRSGQGGYGYTF	TGTGCCAGCAGCTTAAGGTCCGGACAGGGAGGTTATGGCTACACCTTC